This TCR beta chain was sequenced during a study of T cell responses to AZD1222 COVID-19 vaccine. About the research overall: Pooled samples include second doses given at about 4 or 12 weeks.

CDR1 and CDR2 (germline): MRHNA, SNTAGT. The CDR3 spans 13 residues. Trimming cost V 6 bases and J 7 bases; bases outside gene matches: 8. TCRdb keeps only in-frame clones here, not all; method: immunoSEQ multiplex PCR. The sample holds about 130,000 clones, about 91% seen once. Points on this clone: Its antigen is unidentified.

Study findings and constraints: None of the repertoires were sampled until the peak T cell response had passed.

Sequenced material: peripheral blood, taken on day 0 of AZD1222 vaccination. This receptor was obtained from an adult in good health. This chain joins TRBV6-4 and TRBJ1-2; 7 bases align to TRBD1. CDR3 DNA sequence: TGTGCCAGCAGCGATGGGACAGTGGGTGGCTACACCTTC. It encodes CASSDGTVGGYTF.